This TCR beta chain was obtained from a study of cytomegalovirus exposure and HLA in healthy donors. 60 Vbeta and 13 Jbeta primers were used in PCR. TCRdb's copy holds only in-frame clones and misses some; the assay was immunoSEQ multiplex PCR. With some 110,000 clones in the sample, the ten largest clones hold about 2.2%. CDR3 length: 14 amino acids. CDR1 and CDR2 from the germline V gene are WNHNN and SYGVQD (reference sequence). The V and J ends lost 0 bases and 5 bases respectively, with 9 bases between them. Worth noting for this clone: What it binds is unknown.

The study, taken as a whole, reports: The classifier, whose performance was assessed in both the original and validation cohorts, reportedly diagnosed cytomegalovirus status with high specificity and sensitivity. As was reported, the HLA-A and HLA-B alleles of most subjects were accurately predicted from TCR beta sequences. About 87% or about 30% of the time was how often most TCR beta V segments were productive, according to an earlier analysis. The investigators catalogued 150 or so TCR beta chains as cytomegalovirus-associated.

This clonotype originated in a man aged 35 to 55 in good health and CMV-seronegative. The material sequenced was PBMCs. This chain uses TRBV10-1 with TRBJ2-3; tentatively, D is TRBD1 (6 bases). CDR3 sequence reads: CASSESEGGDTQYF. CDR3 sequence (DNA): TGCGCCAGCAGTGAGTCGGAAGGGGGAGATACGCAGTATTTT.